This T cell receptor beta chain was obtained from a study of T cells in Graves' hyperthyroidism and ophthalmopathy. CDR3 size: 14 residues. Trimming at V came to 8 bases and at J to 4 bases, leaving 9 bases not matched to a gene. The germline V gene has CDR1 SQVTM and CDR2 ANQGSEA. RNA transcripts yielded amplified TCR beta CDR3 regions. RT-PCR in the first round (using the HTBI primer set) targeted the TCR CDR3. One entry per CDR3 protein, called by TCRdb with MiXCR from the multiplex PCR reads. The sample yields 45,000 to 60,000 distinct CDR3 sequences, roughly 50% seen once. The sample was blood. The chain carries TRBV29-1 and TRBJ1-5, with 9 bases identical to TRBD1. This TCR came from a woman in her twenties or thirties with Graves' ophthalmopathy. As DNA, the CDR3 is TGCAGCAGTTTACAGGGGGCGCGGAATCAGCCCCAGCATTTT. Its protein product is CSSLQGARNQPQHF.